A single sample gave rise to the 19 T cell receptor beta chains below, sequenced in a study of PD-1 blockade in classical Hodgkin lymphoma (dated by TCRdb to the early 2020s). The time point label on this specimen signifies: cycle 2 day 1 (C2D1) of nivolumab. Every trial patient had relapsed after autologous stem cell transplantation, and cohorts A, B and C differed in prior brentuximab vedotin exposure. The method was the immunoSEQ multiplex PCR assay. The table was pulled from immuneACCESS by TCRdb, which kept in-frame rearrangements only. Such tables lose some clones; where checked, under half of the loss comes from unresolved V genes, and the rest has no known cause. For this sample there are about 63,000 clones; around nine tenths appear just once. The ten largest clonotypes hold 5% to 6% of the sample. This specimen was peripheral blood mononuclear cells (PBMCs), taken before the second cycle of nivolumab. These receptors came from a human donor with classical Hodgkin lymphoma.

The rearrangement joins TRBV5-6 to TRBJ2-7; D gene unclear. CDR3 size: 12 residues. The ends were cut back, 3 bases at V and 7 bases at J, with 11 bases in the middle. CDR1 is SGHDT, CDR2 YYEEEE, per germline. The CDR3 DNA reads as TGTGCCAGCAGCTCATCAGTGAATGAGCAGTACTTC. It translates to CASSSSVNEQYF.

V is TRBV21-1 and J is TRBJ1-1. TRBV21-1 is designated a pseudogene. The CDR3 has 13 residues. CDR3 loop: CASSTQGGRGAFF. The DNA of the CDR3 is TGTGCCAGCAGCACCCAAGGGGGGAGGGGAGCTTTCTTT.

The chain links TRBV2 to TRBJ2-2, with a weak D call TRBD2 (6 bases). The CDR3 has 12 amino acids. The germline V gene has CDR1 SNHLY and CDR2 FYNNEI. V was clipped by 7 bases and J by 6 bases, with 9 bases between them. CDR3: CASTLAAGELFF. In nucleotides, the CDR3 is TGTGCCAGCACTTTAGCGGCCGGGGAGCTGTTTTTT.

V and J are TRBV30 and TRBJ1-1; no clear D gene. There are 14 residues in the CDR3. Trimming removed 4 bases at V and 8 bases at J, with 20 bases between. CDR1 is GTSNPN and CDR2 is SVGIG in the germline V gene (reference sequence). CDR3 DNA sequence: TGTGCCTGGAAGTTTCTCTCCCTACGAAGCGAAGCTTTCTTT. This sequence encodes CAWKFLSLRSEAFF. The complete variable domain, with remaining parts taken from reference TRBV30 and TRBJ1-1, reads SQTIHQWPATLVQPVGSPLSLECTVEGTSNPNLYWYRQAAGRGLQLLFYSVGIGQISSEVPQNLSASRPQDRQFILSSKKLLLSDSGFYLCAWKFLSLRSEAFFGQGTRLTVV.

This rearrangement joins TRBV6-5 to TRBJ2-2; D may be TRBD2 (7 bases). The CDR3 extends over 15 amino acids. Germline CDR1 is MNHEY and CDR2 is SVGAGI. The V end was cut by 7 bases, the J end by 8 bases, with 20 bases between. This CDR3 reads CASTLTRGGVGELFF. For the CDR3, the DNA is TGTGCCAGCACCCTGACTAGAGGGGGGGTGGGGGAGCTGTTTTTT.

The chain recombines TRBV7-3 with TRBJ2-1, with 9 bases matching TRBD2. Germline CDR1 is SGHTA and CDR2 is FQGTGA. J gave up 7 bases and V 0 bases, and 4 bases lay outside the gene matches. The CDR3 loop spans 15 amino acids. CDR3 in DNA: TGTGCCAGCAGCTTAACTAGCGGGGGAAGGAATGAGCAGTTCTTC. The encoded protein is CASSLTSGGRNEQFF.

V usage is TRBV6-5 and J usage is TRBJ2-5, with TRBD1 identical over 7 bases. The CDR3 contains 14 residues. CDR1 is MNHEY and CDR2 is SVGAGI in the germline V gene. V shed 7 bases and J 5 bases; nucleotides not matched to a gene: 10. The CDR3 nucleotides read TGTGCCAGCAAGGGGTACAGGGGAGCGGAGACCCAGTACTTC. It is translated as CASKGYRGAETQYF.

V gene TRBV5-1 combines with J gene TRBJ2-3; 8 bases agree with TRBD1. Trimming took 1 base from V and 2 from J; bases not matched to a gene: 9. Per the germline V gene, CDR1 is SGHRS and CDR2 is YFSETQ. The CDR3 loop spans 17 amino acids. In nucleotides, the CDR3 is TGCGCCAGCAGCTTGCCCCCGGGACAGGAAAACACAGATACGCAGTATTTT. Translated, it gives CASSLPPGQENTDTQYF.

The chain combines TRBV5-4 with TRBJ1-1; the D is unclear. The V end was cut by 2 bases, the J end by 6 bases, with 14 bases between. The CDR3 covers 14 residues. Germline CDR1 reads SGHNT; CDR2 reads YYREEE (reference sequence). The CDR3 region is CASSFGHPAAEAFF. DNA for the CDR3: TGTGCCAGCAGCTTTGGCCACCCGGCGGCTGAAGCTTTCTTT. Looking up the rest from reference TRBV5-4 and TRBJ1-1 gives the full variable domain: ETGVTQSPTHLIKTRGQQVTLRCSSQSGHNTVSWYQQALGQGPQFIFQYYREEENGRGNFPPRFSGLQFPNYSSELNVNALELDDSALYLCASSFGHPAAEAFFGQGTRLTVV.

The V and J genes are TRBV4-1 and TRBJ1-1; no firm D call. Germline V gives CDR1 MGHRA, CDR2 YSYEKL. The CDR3 has 14 residues. Trimming took off 1 base at V and 4 bases at J, with 10 bases between the two ends. In DNA form, the CDR3 reads TGCGCCAGCAGCCAAGTAGGAGGTGGCACTGAAGCTTTCTTT. Translated: CASSQVGGGTEAFF.

The chain combines TRBV10-2 with TRBJ1-1; D unresolved. The germline V gene has CDR1 WSHSY and CDR2 SAAADI. The CDR3 covers 12 residues. Trimming shortened V by 8 bases and J by 1 base, and 8 bases separated the two germline ends. CDR3 sequence reads: CASQAPNTEAFF. For the CDR3, the DNA is TGCGCCAGCCAGGCCCCGAACACTGAAGCTTTCTTT.

The chain is built from TRBV5-1 and TRBJ2-3; 7 bases match TRBD2. This CDR3 spans 16 amino acids. The V gene end was trimmed by 5 bases and the J gene end by 2 bases; junction bases not matched to a gene: 11. CDR1 and CDR2 from the germline V gene are SGHRS and YFSETQ. CDR3 sequence: CASRPRISGATDTQYF. CDR3 bases: TGCGCCAGCAGGCCGAGAATAAGCGGGGCCACAGATACGCAGTATTTT. Supplemented by reference TRBV5-1 and TRBJ2-3, the full variable domain reads KAGVTQTPRYLIKTRGQQVTLSCSPISGHRSVSWYQQTPGQGLQFLFEYFSETQRNKGNFPGRFSGRQFSNSRSEMNVSTLELGDSALYLCASRPRISGATDTQYFGPGTRLTVL.

The gene calls are TRBV5-1 and TRBJ2-2; D may match TRBD1 or TRBD2 (5 bases each). This CDR3 is built from 15 residues. Germline V CDR1 and CDR2: SGHRS, YFSETQ. V was clipped by 6 bases and J by 1 base, with 13 bases between them. This CDR3 reads CASKRDGLNTGELFF. The DNA of the CDR3 is TGCGCCAGCAAGAGGGACGGACTGAACACCGGGGAGCTGTTTTTT.

This chain connects TRBV5-1 to TRBJ2-7; 9 bases line up with TRBD1. Germline loops: CDR1 SGHRS, CDR2 YFSETQ. Trimming removed 3 bases from V and 2 bases from J; junction bases left unmatched: 9. The CDR3 runs to 16 residues. The DNA for the CDR3 is TGCGCCAGCAGCTCAACCGGGACAGGGAGTGCCTACGAGCAGTACTTC. It specifies CASSSTGTGSAYEQYF.

The CDR3: CAIGRSGTGGMNTEAFF. The CDR3 DNA is TGTGCCATCGGACGCTCCGGGACAGGGGGCATGAACACTGAAGCTTTCTTT. V and J are TRBV7-9 and TRBJ1-1; TRBD1 matches at 12 bases. The CDR3 runs 17 residues. The junction had 12 bases not matched to a gene; V was cut back by 10 bases and J by 0 bases. Germline CDR1 SEHNR, CDR2 FQNEAQ (reference sequence).

This clone was picked up one time. The chain uses TRBV5-1 and TRBJ2-3; D is unresolved. Trimming cost V 0 bases and J 3 bases, with 5 bases left between them. CDR1 and CDR2 from the germline V gene are SGHRS and YFSETQ. The CDR3 has 13 amino acids. CDR3 bases: TGCGCCAGCAGCTTGGTGTCGACAGATACGCAGTATTTT. Translating gives CASSLVSTDTQYF.

This chain joins TRBV5-1 and TRBJ1-4; tentative D call: TRBD1 (6 bases). This CDR3 comprises 12 residues. Per the germline V gene, CDR1 is SGHRS and CDR2 is YFSETQ. Trimming shortened V by 7 bases and J by 7 bases, and 11 bases separated the two germline ends. The DNA for the CDR3 is TGCGCCAGCGCCCTGGACAGTGAAAAACTGTTTTTT. Translation: CASALDSEKLFF.

This chain joins TRBV5-5 and TRBJ1-4; D is ambiguous. Trimming removed 2 bases from V and 6 bases from J, with 14 bases in between. The CDR3 extends over 15 amino acids. Germline V CDR1 and CDR2: SGHKS, YYEKEE (reference sequence). The CDR3 DNA reads as TGTGCCAGCAGCTTCCGTCAGGACCGAGATGAAAAACTGTTTTTT. Its translation is CASSFRQDRDEKLFF.

The rearrangement joins TRBV6-4 to TRBJ1-1; no clear D. CDR3 length equals 15 residues. Per the germline V gene, CDR1 is MRHNA and CDR2 is SNTAGT. V was pared by 10 bases and J by 1 base, with 19 bases between. The CDR3 loop is CATDKGQARNTEAFF. CDR3 nucleotide sequence: TGTGCCACCGATAAAGGGCAGGCGAGGAACACTGAAGCTTTCTTT.